A selection of T cell receptor beta chains follows, all from one sample in a study of beta chain features in type 1 diabetes. Data came from immunoSEQ multiplex PCR; TCRdb stores just in-frame clones and leaves some out. Of 95,000 to 150,000 clones in the sample, about a sixth were seen once. The sequenced material came from central memory CD4+ T cells from blood. The source of these receptors is a man aged 30 to 45 with type 1 diabetes. The CDR3 runs from the conserved cysteine through the conserved F or W. A D gene is named only where the DNA matches it firmly. Expanded clones are given a class, and other clones once, few, many or no size at all.

14 few TRBD2 TRBJ2-3 TRBV10-3 TGTGCCATCAAAACTAGCGGGCCCACAGATACGCAGTATTTT CAIKTSGPTDTQYF
14 NA NA TRBJ2-3 TRBV30 TGTGCCTGGATCCGGTGGGATTCCACAGATACGCAGTATTTT CAWIRWDSTDTQYF
15 NA NA TRBJ2-1 TRBV7-2 TGTGCCAGCAGCTTAAACCTGGGCATCCCTAATGAGCAGTTCTTC CASSLNLGIPNEQFF
15 few NA TRBJ1-2 TRBV19 TGTGCCAGTAGTGGTAGACAGGTTAGATTCTATGGCTACACCTTC CASSGRQVRFYGYTF
14 NA TRBD1 TRBJ1-2 TRBV6-5 TGTGCCAGCAGAACCGGGACAGGGACGTATGGCTACACCTTC CASRTGTGTYGYTF
15 NA NA TRBJ1-1 TRBV19 TGTGCCAGTAGTCCGGTAGGAGCGCAGACCGCCGGAGCTTTCTTT CASSPVGAQTAGAFF
16 NA NA TRBJ1-1 TRBV4-2 TGTGCCAGCAGCCAAGATGGTACAGGAGGGAACACTGAAGCTTTCTTT CASSQDGTGGNTEAFF
14 NA NA TRBJ1-5 TRBV18 TGTGCCAGCTCACCACAGGGGGAGGGTCAGCCCCAGCATTTT CASSPQGEGQPQHF
14 many NA TRBJ2-5 TRBV6-5 TGTGCCAGCAGCATCACCAGCCACCAAGAGACCCAGTACTTC CASSITSHQETQYF
10 NA NA TRBJ1-1 TRBV29-1 TGCAGCGCCAGGGACACTGAAGCTTTCTTT CSARDTEAFF
13 NA NA TRBJ2-5 TRBV27 TGTGCCAGCAGTCCCCGTGCACGGGAGACCCAGTACTTC CASSPRARETQYF